This is a list of T cell receptor beta chains from one sample in a study of beta chain features in type 1 diabetes. The assay was immunoSEQ multiplex PCR, and TCRdb's table has in-frame clones only and misses some. Here the sample spans about 160,000 clones, about a tenth being singletons. Specimen: central memory CD4+ T cells from blood. These receptors originate from a man younger than 40 with type 1 diabetes. Each CDR3 is given with its conserved first and last residue. Each record gives: J gene, CDR3 length, V gene, CDR3 protein.

>TRBJ2-5|13|TRBV18
CASSGQFGETQYF
>TRBJ1-2|13|TRBV7-9
CASSFPGSYGYTF
>TRBJ1-5|16|TRBV19
CASSRSREQINQPQHF
>TRBJ2-5|15|TRBV6-5
CASSYRDREGETQYF
>TRBJ2-2|14|TRBV6-5
CASGRQGDAGELFF
>TRBJ1-2|15|TRBV2
CASSGRGTGAYGYTF
>TRBJ1-2|12|TRBV18
CASSPGVEGYTF
>TRBJ1-1|14|TRBV7-2
CASSLSTGPTEAFF
>TRBJ2-2|18|TRBV5-4
CASSRGASGSWSTGELFF
>TRBJ1-1|13|TRBV25-1
CASEPGQGLTAFF
>TRBJ2-5|16|TRBV7-6
CASSLMGIRGQETQYF